A single sample gave rise to the 28 T cell receptor beta chains below, sequenced in a study of T cell repertoires in cytomegalovirus infection (dated by TCRdb to about 2019). The sequencer was an Illumina HiSeq 1500. TCRdb redid the processing of the public reads, applying fastp at Q25 and MiXCR, and retained in-frame beta chains. CDR3 protein duplicates are merged, each entry listing the most common genes and DNA. The sample table records more than 350,000 distinct CDR3 sequences; about 33% of these occur just once. About an eighth of the sample is taken by the ten largest. The source material was PBMCs. These receptors all stem from a human donor in good health (CMV status not recorded). Some clones in this sample may be carry-over from other donors' samples.

This clonotype was seen a few times. The chain recombines TRBV6-8 with TRBJ2-1; 12 bases are shared with TRBD2. With V trimmed by 5 bases and J by 6 bases, 11 bases remained unmatched. Germline V lookup: CDR1 MNHGY, CDR2 SAAAGT. This CDR3 is 17 amino acids long. The chain's CDR3 is CASSITSGGHRLNEQFF. CDR3 sequence (DNA): TGTGCCAGCAGTATTACTAGCGGGGGGCATCGTCTCAATGAGCAGTTCTTC.

The chain combines TRBV20-1 with TRBJ2-3; 8 bases map to TRBD2. Germline CDR1 and CDR2: DFQATT and SNEGSKA (reference sequence). V lost 0 bases and J lost 0; bases outside the gene matches: 17. The CDR3 is made up of 20 amino acids. The CDR3 coding sequence is TGCAGTGCTAGAGAGTTCCCTTTTGCGGGGGGCCTTTCTAGCACAGATACGCAGTATTTT. Protein sequence: CSAREFPFAGGLSSTDTQYF.

The rearrangement uses TRBV20-1 and TRBJ2-3; D may be TRBD1 or TRBD2 (6 bases each). The CDR3 contains 14 residues. Trimming took off 2 bases at V and 4 bases at J, with 13 bases between the two ends. The germline V gene encodes CDR1 DFQATT and CDR2 SNEGSKA (reference sequence). The CDR3 region is CSARRAGGPDTQYF. The CDR3 DNA reads as TGCAGTGCTAGAAGGGCCGGGGGCCCAGATACGCAGTATTTT.

The CDR3 bases are TGTGCCAGCAGTTACTCGATGGGCCGGAGCACAGATACGCAGTATTTT. This gives the protein CASSYSMGRSTDTQYF. This chain uses TRBV6-5 with TRBJ2-3; no clear D gene. The germline CDR1 and CDR2 sequences are MNHEY and SVGAGI. The CDR3 covers 16 residues. Trimming removed 0 bases from V and 0 bases from J, with 10 bases in between.

The sample holds many counts of this clonotype. The chain is built from TRBV7-2 and TRBJ2-5, with a possible D match to TRBD2 (7 bases). Deletions cut 4 bases from V and 7 bases from J, with 22 bases between. CDR3 length: 16 amino acids. The germline gives CDR1 SGHTA, CDR2 FQGNSA. DNA for the CDR3: TGTGCCAGCAGCTATGGGGGGGGCTCGAAAAGGGGGACCCAGTACTTC. Translating gives CASSYGGGSKRGTQYF.

The chain has TRBV28 and TRBJ1-1, with D perhaps TRBD1 (6 bases). The CDR3 is 12 amino acids. CDR1 and CDR2 (germline): MDHEN, SYDVKM. Here the CDR3 DNA reads TGTGCACGCCTCGGGGGGGGCGTTCAAGCTTTCTTT. Amino acid sequence: CARLGGGVQAFF.

This clonotype turned up a few times. The gene calls are TRBV20-1 and TRBJ2-6, with D hard to call. The CDR3 has 14 amino acids. CDR1 DFQATT and CDR2 SNEGSKA come from the germline V gene (reference sequence). Trimming removed 3 bases at V and 0 bases at J, with 6 bases between. The CDR3 coding sequence is TGCAGTGCTAGTCCGGGCTCTGGGGCCAACGTCCTGACTTTC. Amino acid sequence: CSASPGSGANVLTF.

This chain uses TRBV5-4 with TRBJ1-1, with 9 positions matching TRBD1. CDR1 and CDR2 from the germline V gene are SGHNT and YYREEE (reference sequence). This CDR3 is built from 15 residues. V shed 3 bases and J 5 bases; nucleotides not matched to a gene: 8. The CDR3 region is CASSYRDRAGTEAFF. In DNA, the CDR3 is TGTGCCAGCAGCTACCGGGACAGGGCAGGTACTGAAGCTTTCTTT.

With regard to this clonotype: A much larger clone differs by one base, so this may be a read error. This chain joins TRBV7-8 and TRBJ1-4; possibly TRBD1 for D (6 bases). The CDR3 covers 14 residues. Germline values: CDR1 SGHVS, CDR2 FQNEAQ. Written as DNA, the CDR3 is TGTGCCAGCAGCTTAGATACAGGGACTGAAAACCTGTTTTTT. The encoded protein is CASSLDTGTENLFF.

This clonotype was found many times. V gene TRBV20-1 combines with J gene TRBJ1-6; 7 bases fit TRBD1. Looked up from germline, CDR1 is DFQATT and CDR2 is SNEGSKA (reference sequence). Trimming cost V 2 bases and J 10 bases; bases outside gene matches: 11. The CDR3 extends over 15 amino acids. CDR3 protein: CSARSPGGFFSPLHF. CDR3 DNA: TGCAGTGCTAGAAGCCCAGGGGGGTTTTTCTCACCCCTCCACTTT.

The gene calls are TRBV6-6 and TRBJ2-7; D possibly matches TRBD1 or TRBD2 (5 bases each). Germline-derived CDR1 and CDR2 are MNHNY and SVGAGI (reference sequence). The CDR3 spans 13 residues. V was shortened by 0 bases and J by 4 bases, with 7 bases between the two germline ends. The CDR3 reads CASSYSGEYEQYF. The CDR3 DNA reads as TGTGCCAGCAGTTACTCAGGGGAGTACGAGCAGTACTTC.

The chain has TRBV6-6 and TRBJ1-5; no reliable D call. Trimming pared 6 bases from V and 2 bases from J, leaving 17 bases between. Germline V gene lookup returns CDR1 MNHNY and CDR2 SVGAGI (reference sequence). CDR3 length: 16 residues. The DNA of the CDR3 is TGTGCCAGCAGGGGCGGGGAGGGAGATGGCAATCAGCCCCAGCATTTT. Protein: CASRGGEGDGNQPQHF.

In regard to this clonotype: A much larger clone lies one base from this, so it may be a read error. The chain couples TRBV7-8 to TRBJ2-1; D is perhaps TRBD1 (6 bases). V was trimmed by 4 bases and J by 3 bases, leaving 16 bases between them. Germline V gene lookup returns CDR1 SGHVS and CDR2 FQNEAQ. The CDR3 has 16 residues. This chain's CDR3 is CASSSRGRGYYNEQFF. CDR3 DNA sequence: TGTGCCAGCAGCTCCCGTGGCAGGGGATACTACAATGAGCAGTTCTTC.

The V and J genes are TRBV9 and TRBJ2-1; TRBD1 agrees at 8 bases. CDR3 length equals 17 residues. The V gene end was trimmed by 0 bases and the J gene end by 2 bases; junction bases not matched to a gene: 7. Germline-derived CDR1 and CDR2 are SGDLS and YYNGEE. CDR3 coding DNA: TGTGCCAGCAGCGTAGAGCCCCAGGGGGCTACCTACAATGAGCAGTTCTTC. Its protein is CASSVEPQGATYNEQFF. The entire variable domain, with the rest obtained from reference TRBV9 and TRBJ2-1, is as follows: DSGVTQTPKHLITATGQRVTLRCSPRSGDLSVYWYQQSLDQGLQFLIQYYNGEERAKGNILERFSAQQFPDLHSELNLSSLELGDSALYFCASSVEPQGATYNEQFFGPGTRLTVL.

This clonotype was seen a handful of times. CDR3 sequence reads: CASSAQGGRTEAFF. For the CDR3, the DNA is TGTGCCAGCAGCGCACAGGGGGGAAGGACTGAAGCTTTCTTT. V usage is TRBV7-9 and J usage is TRBJ1-1, with 8 bases lining up with TRBD1. CDR1 and CDR2 from the germline V gene are SEHNR and FQNEAQ (reference sequence). The CDR3 sequence is 14 residues long. V trimming: 5 bases; J trimming: 5 bases; junction bases outside the gene matches: 7.

About this clonotype: This likely comes from a read error, as the CDR3 has no conserved phenylalanine or tryptophan at its end. The genes are TRBV12-3 or TRBV12-4 and TRBJ2-7; TRBD2 matches at 14 bases. The CDR3 has 15 residues. CDR3 sequence (DNA): TGTGCCAGCAGTCCCGGGACTAGCGGGGGCGACGATCAGTACTTA. This sequence encodes CASSPGTSGGDDQYL.

The chain is built from TRBV10-3 and TRBJ1-5; D remains unclear. CDR3 length: 13 amino acids. Per germline, CDR1 ENHRY and CDR2 SYGVKD. Trimming left V 2 bases short and J 6 bases short, with 8 bases between. The CDR3 spells CAISEGLGQPQHF. As DNA, the CDR3 is TGTGCCATCAGTGAGGGGCTGGGTCAGCCCCAGCATTTT.

In regard to this clonotype: A much larger clonotype is one base distant, so this may be a read error. The chain joins TRBV7-9 to TRBJ1-5; TRBD1 is a possible D gene (6 bases). V lost 2 bases to trimming and J lost 6 bases, with 8 bases between them. Germline V CDR1 and CDR2: SEHNR, FQNEAQ (reference sequence). The CDR3 is 13 amino acids. The CDR3: CASSLWGAQPQHF. The CDR3 DNA reads as TGTGCCAGCAGCTTATGGGGGGCTCAGCCCCAGCATTTT.

The V and J genes are TRBV7-4 and TRBJ2-5; D uncertain. The germline V gene has CDR1 SGHVT and CDR2 SQSDAQ. With 5 bases removed from V and 0 bases from J, the gap between germline ends came to 10 bases. This CDR3 comprises 14 residues. DNA for the CDR3: TGTGCCAGCAGCCGAGACTTGAACCAAGAGACCCAGTACTTC. This gives the protein CASSRDLNQETQYF.

In this sample, this clonotype turned up a few times. Here the CDR3 reads CASRVGDSQTSGANVLTF. DNA of the CDR3: TGCGCCAGCAGAGTGGGGGACAGCCAAACCTCTGGGGCCAACGTCCTGACTTTC. This chain connects TRBV5-1 to TRBJ2-6, with TRBD1 matching 7 bases. The CDR3 length is 18 residues. J was trimmed by 0 bases and V by 5 bases; bases with no gene match: 11. CDR1 and CDR2 from the germline V gene are SGHRS and YFSETQ.

This clonotype has at least ten counts. The CDR3 DNA is TGTGCCAGCAGCTCAGGACAGGGGGCTTACGAGCAGTACTTC. Translated, it gives CASSSGQGAYEQYF. The chain employs TRBV7-6 and TRBJ2-7; the match to TRBD1 covers 11 bases. The V and J ends lost 4 bases and 4 bases, in that order; junction bases with no gene match: 3. The CDR3 contains 14 residues. Germline CDR1 and CDR2: SGHVS and FNYEAQ.

The chain joins TRBV11-1 to TRBJ2-5, with 9 bases aligning to TRBD1. The CDR3 runs 15 residues. The germline V gene has CDR1 SGHAT and CDR2 FQDESV (reference sequence). With V trimmed by 4 bases and J by 5 bases, 8 bases remained unmatched. Written as DNA, the CDR3 is TGTGCCAGCAGCTCAAGAACAGGGGGCGAGGAGACCCAGTACTTC. Residues: CASSSRTGGEETQYF.

This clonotype was recorded a few times. The chain links TRBV7-6 to TRBJ2-3; D might be TRBD2 (6 bases). Per the germline V gene, CDR1 is SGHVS and CDR2 is FNYEAQ. V was shortened by 2 bases and J by 0 bases, with 12 bases between the two germline ends. The CDR3 covers 16 residues. CDR3 nucleotide sequence: TGTGCCAGCAGCTTACGAGCGGGCCGGAGCACAGATACGCAGTATTTT. This codes for CASSLRAGRSTDTQYF.

The J gene is TRBJ2-5, the V gene TRBV6-5; D ambiguous. V was pared by 0 bases and J by 0 bases, with 11 bases between. CDR1 is MNHEY, CDR2 SVGAGI, per germline. The CDR3 is 16 residues long. The CDR3 sequence is CASSYSIGPYQETQYF. The CDR3 coding sequence is TGTGCCAGCAGTTACTCGATAGGCCCGTACCAAGAGACCCAGTACTTC.

The CDR3 DNA sequence: TGTGCCAGCAGTTTATCGGGGCCTTATGGCTACACCTTC. It yields the protein CASSLSGPYGYTF. The gene calls are TRBV27 and TRBJ1-2; tentatively, D is TRBD1 (5 bases). Trimming removed 0 bases at V and 5 bases at J, with 7 bases between. This CDR3 is 13 amino acids long. The germline CDR1 and CDR2 sequences are MNHEY and SMNVEV (reference sequence).

The rearrangement links TRBV23-1 to TRBJ2-7; D unclear. TRBV23-1 counts as an open reading frame of uncertain function. This CDR3 region has 12 residues. Trimming left V 4 bases short and J 6 bases short, with 10 bases between. As DNA, the CDR3 is TGCGCCAGCAGTCCCCTCCACGGCGAGCAGTACTTC. Protein sequence: CASSPLHGEQYF.

The rearrangement links TRBV5-4 to TRBJ2-1, with a tentative D call TRBD1 (6 bases). The CDR3 length is 15 residues. CDR1 and CDR2 from the germline V gene are SGHNT and YYREEE (reference sequence). Deletions cut 0 bases from V and 7 bases from J, with 14 bases between. CDR3 sequence reads: CASSLDNRVGNEQFF. The CDR3, as DNA: TGTGCCAGCAGCTTGGACAACAGGGTCGGGAATGAGCAGTTCTTC. The whole variable domain, filled in from reference TRBV5-4 and TRBJ2-1, reads ETGVTQSPTHLIKTRGQQVTLRCSSQSGHNTVSWYQQALGQGPQFIFQYYREEENGRGNFPPRFSGLQFPNYSSELNVNALELDDSALYLCASSLDNRVGNEQFFGPGTRLTVL.

This chain uses TRBV25-1 with TRBJ2-3, with 8 nucleotides matching TRBD1. The germline CDR1 and CDR2 sequences are MGHDK and SYGVNS. After removal of 7 bases from V and 2 bases from J, the junction contained 8 bases not matched to a gene. This CDR3 spans 15 amino acids. The CDR3: CASTGDRRSTDTQYF. CDR3 in DNA: TGTGCCAGCACCGGGGACAGGCGATCCACAGATACGCAGTATTTT.